The 9 T cell receptor beta chains reported below all come from one sample, sequenced in a study of cytomegalovirus exposure and HLA in healthy donors. The PCR contained 60 Vbeta and 13 Jbeta primers. Libraries were prepared by immunoSEQ multiplex PCR; TCRdb keeps only in-frame clonotypes and omits some of them. In the table there are approximately 220,000 clones, around 80% of which are singletons. Sequenced: PBMCs. The receptors stem from a young man in good health and CMV-seronegative.

The chain combines TRBV5-1 with TRBJ2-3; TRBD1 aligns across 8 bases. The J segment lost 3 bases and the V segment lost 5 bases, leaving 5 bases of the junction unmatched. CDR1 is SGHRS and CDR2 is YFSETQ in the germline V gene. CDR3 length: 14 amino acids. The CDR3 nucleotides are TGCGCCAGCAGGGCAGGGGGCCTGACAGATACGCAGTATTTT. It is translated as CASRAGGLTDTQYF.

This chain joins TRBV6-1 and TRBJ1-2, with 9 bases that match TRBD1. The CDR3 is 14 residues long. J was trimmed by 7 bases and V by 0 bases; bases with no gene match: 3. The germline CDR1 and CDR2 sequences are MNHNS and SASEGT. The CDR3 region is CASSEAGTGPGYTF. In nucleotides, the CDR3 is TGTGCCAGCAGTGAAGCGGGGACAGGGCCTGGCTACACCTTC.

The CDR3 loop is CASSSTGVETQYF. In nucleotides, the CDR3 is TGTGCCAGCTCATCGACAGGGGTAGAGACCCAGTACTTC. The chain joins TRBV18 to TRBJ2-5; 8 nucleotides align to TRBD1. With V trimmed by 5 bases and J by 4 bases, 3 bases remained unmatched. From germline, CDR1 is KGHSH and CDR2 LQKENI. The CDR3 extends over 13 amino acids.

This clone was counted between two and nine times. The CDR3 DNA reads TGTGCCAGCAGTGGACAGGGCTTACAAGAGACCCAGTACTTC. Translating gives CASSGQGLQETQYF. The chain joins TRBV2 to TRBJ2-5; TRBD1 aligns across 7 bases. The CDR3 loop spans 14 amino acids. Trimming took 4 bases from V and 2 from J; bases not matched to a gene: 4. Germline V gene lookup returns CDR1 SNHLY and CDR2 FYNNEI.

This chain uses TRBV7-9 with TRBJ2-1; D is unresolved. Trimming pared 1 base from V and 1 base from J, leaving 11 bases between. CDR1 SEHNR and CDR2 FQNEAQ come from the germline V gene (reference sequence). This CDR3 comprises 16 residues. The CDR3 region has the DNA TGTGCCAGCAGCTTAGAAGGCACGAGGTCCTACAATGAGCAGTTCTTC. Its protein is CASSLEGTRSYNEQFF.

The rearrangement uses TRBV28 and TRBJ2-1; the match to TRBD1 covers 10 bases. Germline loops: CDR1 MDHEN, CDR2 SYDVKM. The CDR3 sequence is 14 residues long. V trimming: 6 bases; J trimming: 6 bases; junction bases outside the gene matches: 5. CDR3 sequence: CASRTGGLSNEQFF. CDR3 nucleotides: TGTGCCAGCAGGACAGGGGGCCTTTCCAATGAGCAGTTCTTC.

V and J are TRBV28 and TRBJ2-1; 12 positions agree with TRBD1. With 5 bases clipped from V and 6 bases from J, the junction kept 8 bases outside the gene matches. CDR1 is MDHEN and CDR2 is SYDVKM in the germline V gene. The CDR3 consists of 16 residues. The CDR3 sequence is CASSKKLGQGANEQFF. The CDR3 DNA follows: TGTGCCAGCAGTAAAAAACTGGGACAGGGGGCCAATGAGCAGTTCTTC.

The chain has TRBV2 and TRBJ2-2; D possibly corresponds to TRBD1 (5 bases). V was trimmed by 2 bases and J by 6 bases, leaving 10 bases between them. CDR1 is SNHLY, CDR2 FYNNEI, per germline. CDR3 size: 14 residues. This chain's CDR3 is CASSETGAAGELFF. DNA of the CDR3: TGTGCCAGCAGTGAAACTGGGGCGGCCGGGGAGCTGTTTTTT.

As for this clone: The sample holds other DNA sequences that translate to the same CDR3. V gene TRBV7-2 combines with J gene TRBJ1-1, with D possibly TRBD1 on 6 matching bases. The germline V gene has CDR1 SGHTA and CDR2 FQGNSA. CDR3 size: 14 residues. V was pared by 1 base and J by 2 bases, with 8 bases between. The CDR3 DNA follows: TGTGCCAGCAGCTTAGGCAGGGGTAACACTGAAGCTTTCTTT. Its translation: CASSLGRGNTEAFF.